The 10 T cell receptor beta chains given below trace back to one sample, sequenced in a study of molecular identifiers for immune sequencing clone quantification. TCRdb called the PCR reads again in MiXCR, with one record for every CDR3 protein. The data show over 550,000 distinct CDR3 sequences, roughly 25% seen once. The sample consisted of naive CD8+ T cells from blood, with Jurkat cell RNA spiked in. The subset was: FACS-sorted CD8+CD4-CCR7+CD45RA+ naive T cells. These receptors came from a human donor in good health. Some libraries in this study had Jurkat cell RNA spiked in.

This chain joins TRBV4-1 and TRBJ1-6; 9 bases are shared with TRBD1. Trimming removed 4 bases from V and 6 bases from J; junction bases left unmatched: 4. Germline CDR1 is MGHRA and CDR2 is YSYEKL. This CDR3 spans 15 amino acids. This CDR3 reads CASSPTDRGNSPLHF. CDR3 bases: TGCGCCAGCAGCCCGACGGACAGGGGTAATTCACCCCTCCACTTT.

This clonotype has a handful of counts. The chain recombines TRBV20-1 with TRBJ2-1; TRBD1 matches at 7 bases. Germline V gene sequence: CDR1 DFQATT, CDR2 SNEGSKA (reference sequence). V shed 3 bases, J shed 9 bases, and the junction held 8 bases outside the gene matches. The CDR3 consists of 13 residues. For the CDR3, the DNA is TGCAGTGCTAGGGGTCGAGGGGGCCTTGAGCAGTTCTTC. Translation: CSARGRGGLEQFF.

Concerning this clonotype itself: A much larger clonotype is one base distant, so this may be a read error. Since no conserved phenylalanine or tryptophan closes the CDR3, a read error is the likely cause. The J gene is TRBJ2-5, the V gene TRBV12-3 or TRBV12-4; a possible D gene is TRBD2 (6 bases). Trimming left V 5 bases short and J 2 bases short, with 15 bases between. CDR3 length: 15 amino acids. CDR3 nucleotides: TGTGCCAGCAGTATCTCCGGGACTCCTCAAGAGACCCAGTACCTC. It is translated as CASSISGTPQETQYL.

This clonotype was seen at least ten times. This rearrangement joins TRBV5-4 to TRBJ2-2; 10 bases are shared with TRBD1. The germline gives CDR1 SGHNT, CDR2 YYREEE (reference sequence). V lost 4 bases to trimming and J lost 4 bases; unmatched junction nucleotides: 1. The CDR3 consists of 14 residues. The CDR3, as DNA: TGTGCCAGCAGCCGGGACAGGGGCACCGGGGAGCTGTTTTTT. This gives the protein CASSRDRGTGELFF.

This clonotype was seen many times. The V gene is TRBV3-1, the J gene TRBJ2-5; D is unclear. The germline CDR1 and CDR2 sequences are LGHDT and YNNKEL (reference sequence). The CDR3 is 12 amino acids. The V end was cut by 0 bases, the J end by 3 bases, with 2 bases between. CDR3 DNA sequence: TGTGCCAGCAGCCAAGAGGAAGAGACCCAGTACTTC. This translates into CASSQEEETQYF.

This clonotype came up many times. V and J are TRBV24-1 and TRBJ2-3, with 7 bases fitting TRBD1. V shed 2 bases, J shed 2 bases, and the junction held 6 bases outside the gene matches. Germline CDR1 is KGHDR and CDR2 is SFDVKD. The CDR3 length is 16 residues. Here the CDR3 reads CATSDSEGAYTDTQYF. CDR3 DNA sequence: TGTGCCACCAGTGATTCCGAGGGGGCCTACACAGATACGCAGTATTTT.

This clonotype was observed a handful of times. V usage is TRBV12-3 or TRBV12-4 and J usage is TRBJ2-5, with 9 bases aligning to TRBD2. After removal of 7 bases from V and 4 bases from J, the junction contained 4 bases not matched to a gene. The CDR3 contains 13 residues. CDR3 amino acids: CASIKTSGETQYF. For the CDR3, the DNA is TGTGCCAGCATTAAGACTAGCGGAGAGACCCAGTACTTC.

Ten or more counts support this clonotype. The rearrangement joins TRBV27 to TRBJ2-7; the D is unclear. This CDR3 has 12 residues. V lost 4 bases to trimming and J lost 3 bases, with 7 bases between them. CDR1 is MNHEY, CDR2 SMNVEV, per germline (reference sequence). CDR3 DNA sequence: TGTGCCAGCAGTTCGGACCACTACGAGCAGTACTTC. It translates to CASSSDHYEQYF.

A few counts support this clonotype. The rearrangement joins TRBV6-2 or TRBV6-3 to TRBJ2-7; perhaps TRBD2 as D (6 bases). The length of the CDR3 is 16 residues. V was clipped by 10 bases and J by 7 bases, with 29 bases between them. CDR1 is MNHEY, CDR2 SVGEGT, per germline. CDR3 coding DNA: TGTGCCATCACTCCCCACGGGACGGGAGCGCGTGGTGAGCAGTACTTC. Amino acids: CAITPHGTGARGEQYF.

Many counts were recorded for this clonotype. This sequence joins TRBV12-3 or TRBV12-4 and TRBJ2-5; D not resolved. Trimming removed 5 bases from V and 7 bases from J, with 11 bases in between. CDR3 length: 12 amino acids. The chain's CDR3 is CASSNLSGTQYF. CDR3 in DNA: TGTGCCAGCAGTAACCTCTCCGGGACCCAGTACTTC.